These 30 T cell receptor beta chains originate from one sample sequenced in a study of tumor and adjacent non-tumor tissue in lung cancer. This sample's RNA came from whole unsorted tissue. Three rounds of nested PCR, following a modified ARM-PCR protocol, produced the TCRbeta library. Each CDR3 protein is one row after TCRdb ran MiXCR on the multiplex PCR reads. Here the sample spans 91,000 or so distinct CDR3 sequences, less than 75% being singletons. Sequences were obtained from lung tumor tissue. These receptor sequences come from a man between 60 and 75 years old with non-small cell lung cancer.

The chain carries TRBV7-2 and TRBJ2-7, with D maybe TRBD2 (7 bases). This CDR3 has 15 amino acids. Trimming stripped 0 bases from V and 4 bases from J, with 13 bases between. CDR1 and CDR2 (germline): SGHTA, FQGNSA. The CDR3 spells CASSLAFGRGYEQYF. CDR3 DNA: TGTGCCAGCAGCTTAGCGTTTGGGAGGGGGTACGAGCAGTACTTC.

This clonotype showed up many times. The J gene is TRBJ2-3, the V gene TRBV5-5; a weak D match, TRBD2 (7 bases). The CDR3 extends over 14 amino acids. CDR1 is SGHKS and CDR2 is YYEKEE in the germline V gene (reference sequence). V shed 0 bases and J shed 4 bases, with 9 bases lying between them. In DNA, the CDR3 is TGTGCCAGCAGCTTGGCCGGGGGGCCAGATACGCAGTATTTT. Translation gives CASSLAGGPDTQYF.

The chain has TRBV12-3 or TRBV12-4 and TRBJ2-3, with 10 bases lining up with TRBD2. This CDR3 has 18 residues. The V gene end was trimmed by 6 bases and the J gene end by 8 bases; junction bases not matched to a gene: 20. In DNA form, the CDR3 reads TGTGCCAGCAGCAACCCTAGCGGGAGACCCCAAAAGAGGGGTACGCAGTATTTT. It encodes CASSNPSGRPQKRGTQYF.

By its share, this clonotype is large. V usage is TRBV11-2 and J usage is TRBJ2-2, with unresolved D. Deletions cut 5 bases from V and 0 bases from J, with 10 bases between. Per the germline V gene, CDR1 is SGHAT and CDR2 is FQNNGV. The CDR3 consists of 15 residues. CDR3 coding DNA: TGTGCCAGCAGCCCCCGTGTCGCGAACACCGGGGAGCTGTTTTTT. Its protein is CASSPRVANTGELFF.

The table lists this clonotype with many counts. The chain has TRBV6-6 and TRBJ1-6; 8 positions agree with TRBD1. The J segment lost 9 bases and the V segment lost 4 bases, leaving 2 bases of the junction unmatched. The CDR3 spans 13 residues. In germline, CDR1 is MNHNY, CDR2 SVGAGI (reference sequence). The CDR3 is CASSLDRGSPLHF. The CDR3 DNA is TGTGCCAGCAGTTTAGACAGGGGTTCACCCCTCCACTTT.

For this clonotype: One end of the junction varies from germline; a read error may be responsible. V usage is TRBV11-3 and J usage is TRBJ2-1; the D is unclear. The CDR3 has 16 residues. The germline V gene has CDR1 SGHNT and CDR2 YENEEA. CDR3 bases: TGTGCCAACAGCCCATCGGGCGTTTGGTCCTACAATGAGCAGTTCTTC. Its protein product is CANSPSGVWSYNEQFF.

A remark on this clonotype: This may be a read error, as it is one base from a much larger clone. The V gene is TRBV6-5, the J gene TRBJ2-3; TRBD1 agrees at 7 bases. Germline CDR1 MNHEY, CDR2 SVGAGI. This CDR3 is 16 amino acids long. CDR3 protein: CTSSYSRTGATDTQYF. DNA of the CDR3: TGTACCAGCAGTTACTCGAGAACAGGGGCAACAGATACGCAGTATTTT.

The V gene is TRBV10-3, the J gene TRBJ2-1; D ambiguous. CDR3 length: 15 amino acids. Germline CDR1 ENHRY, CDR2 SYGVKD. Deletions cut 5 bases from V and 0 bases from J, with 11 bases between. The CDR3 region is CAISITVSSYNEQFF. In DNA form, the CDR3 reads TGTGCCATCAGTATAACAGTTAGCTCCTACAATGAGCAGTTCTTC.

Regarding this clonotype: Sequence at one end of the junction differs from germline and may be a read error. The CDR3 protein is CASSYGQGNTETFF. The CDR3, as DNA: TGCGCCAGCAGCTACGGACAGGGGAACACTGAAACTTTCTTT. The chain is built from TRBV5-1 and TRBJ1-1; 9 bases fit TRBD1. CDR1 and CDR2 from the germline V gene are SGHRS and YFSETQ. The CDR3 spans 14 residues.

Notes on this clonotype: A read error may produce the germline difference seen at one junction end. The chain employs TRBV29-1 and TRBJ1-5; D uncertain. The V gene's germline CDR1 is SQVTM and CDR2 ANQGSEA. The CDR3 has 14 residues. CDR3 in DNA: TGCAGCGCAGCAGACGATTATAGCAATCAGTCCCAACATTTT. Its translation: CSAADDYSNQSQHF.

Details on this clonotype: At one end the junction does not follow the germline gene, possibly because of a read error. The chain recombines TRBV12-3 or TRBV12-4 with TRBJ2-3; TRBD2 agrees at 7 bases. This CDR3 has 14 amino acids. This CDR3 reads CASSLSSGTDTLYF. For the CDR3, the DNA is TGTGCCAGCAGTTTGTCTAGCGGCACCGATACGCTGTATTTT.

This clonotype was detected a few times. One end of the junction is discordant with germline, which a read error may explain. The gene calls are TRBV7-3 and TRBJ2-2, with D perhaps TRBD2 (6 bases). The CDR3 runs 13 residues. Germline lookup yields CDR1 SGHTA and CDR2 FQGTGA. The CDR3 protein is CASTVDAGGELVF. CDR3 sequence (DNA): TGTGCCAGCACTGTCGATGCCGGCGGGGAGCTGGTTTTT. The whole variable domain, remainder taken from reference TRBV7-3 and TRBJ2-2, is GAGVSQTPSNKVTEKGKYVELRCDPISGHTALYWYRQSLGQGPEFLIYFQGTGAADDSGLPNDRFFAVRPEGSVSTLKIQRTERGDSAVYLCASTVDAGGELVFGEGSRLTVL.

The chain couples TRBV4-3 to TRBJ1-5, with a weak D call TRBD1 (6 bases). The V gene lost 2 bases and the J gene lost 4 bases, with 12 bases spanning the gap. Germline V gene sequence: CDR1 LGHNA, CDR2 YSLEER. The CDR3 loop spans 15 amino acids. The CDR3 region is CASSQNEGGNQPQHF. CDR3 nucleotide sequence: TGCGCCAGCAGCCAAAACGAGGGGGGGAATCAGCCCCAGCATTTT.

A word on this clonotype: Without the conserved terminal phenylalanine or tryptophan, this CDR3 likely stems from a read error. The chain recombines TRBV11-1 with TRBJ2-5, with a weak D call TRBD2 (5 bases). The CDR3 contains 15 residues. Germline V lookup: CDR1 SGHAT, CDR2 FQDESV (reference sequence). The DNA of the CDR3 is TGTACCAACAGCCACCGGACGGGGATTGAAGAGACCCAGTACCTC. As protein: CTNSHRTGIEETQYL.

Concerning this clonotype itself: This may arise from a read error, as a much more abundant clone is one base away. The chain recombines TRBV7-9 with TRBJ2-5; either TRBD1 or TRBD2 may fit D (5 bases each). Germline CDR1 is SEHNR and CDR2 is FQNEAQ (reference sequence). Deletions cut 5 bases from V and 7 bases from J, with 23 bases between. The CDR3 loop spans 16 amino acids. The CDR3 DNA is TGTGCCAGCAGCAGCCACCTGGGGCGTGGAGGAGCGACCCAGTACTTC. Residues: CASSSHLGRGGATQYF. The variable domain in full, with the rest retrieved from reference TRBV7-9 and TRBJ2-5, is DTGVSQNPRHKITKRGQNVTFRCDPISEHNRLYWYRQTLGQGPEFLTYFQNEAQLEKSRLLSDRFSAERPKGSFSTLEIQRTEQGDSAMYLCASSSHLGRGGATQYFGPGTRLLVL.

The chain links TRBV9 to TRBJ1-6; D not certain. The CDR3 covers 15 residues. From germline, CDR1 is SGDLS and CDR2 YYNGEE. Trimming stripped 0 bases from V and 8 bases from J, with 12 bases between. The CDR3 is CASSVAVGRDSPLHF. The DNA of the CDR3 is TGTGCCAGCAGCGTAGCCGTCGGACGGGATTCACCCCTCCACTTT.

Points on this clonotype: Possible read error: a much larger clone is one base away. The chain carries TRBV5-4 and TRBJ2-4; D may be TRBD1 (6 bases). Trimming stripped 0 bases from V and 1 base from J, with 14 bases between. Germline V gene lookup returns CDR1 SGHNT and CDR2 YYREEE (reference sequence). There are 17 residues in the CDR3. As DNA, the CDR3 is TGTGCCAGCAGCTTGGTGACAGGTTCGGGGGCCAAAAACATTCAGTACTTC. Its translation: CASSLVTGSGAKNIQYF.

This CDR3 is CASSRPGVQSQHF. The CDR3 region has the DNA TGTGCCAGCAGTCGCCCGGGGGTCCAGTCCCAGCATTTT. The chain carries TRBV6-2 or TRBV6-3 and TRBJ1-5, with a tentative D call TRBD1 (5 bases). The CDR3 sequence is 13 residues long. Trimming shortened V by 5 bases and J by 11 bases, and 16 bases separated the two germline ends. Germline V CDR1 and CDR2: MNHEY, SVGEGT.

Regarding this clonotype: The final CDR3 position lacks the conserved phenylalanine or tryptophan, pointing to a likely read error. The chain recombines TRBV6-2 or TRBV6-3 with TRBJ2-3; 8 bases are shared with TRBD2. The V gene's germline CDR1 is MNHEY and CDR2 SVGEGT. The CDR3 consists of 17 residues. With V trimmed by 2 bases and J by 0 bases, 7 bases remained unmatched. The CDR3 DNA follows: TGTGCCAGCAGTTACAGGACGGGAGGGCCTAGCACAGATACGCAGTATCTT. Amino acid sequence: CASSYRTGGPSTDTQYL.

The chain links TRBV20-1 to TRBJ1-5; D is unclear. The CDR3 contains 16 residues. Germline V gives CDR1 DFQATT, CDR2 SNEGSKA (reference sequence). With 3 bases removed from V and 0 bases from J, the gap between germline ends came to 15 bases. CDR3 bases: TGCAGTGCTAGGGATGGCGGAACGTATAGCAATCAGCCCCAGCATTTT. It encodes CSARDGGTYSNQPQHF.

This clonotype was seen ten or more times. This chain uses TRBV14 with TRBJ1-2; TRBD1 aligns across 9 bases. CDR3 size: 13 residues. Germline CDR1 is SGHDN and CDR2 is FVKESK. V shed 4 bases and J 8 bases; nucleotides not matched to a gene: 5. The CDR3 DNA reads as TGTGCCAGCAGCCCGGGACAGGGTTACGGCTACACCTTC. It is translated as CASSPGQGYGYTF.

This clonotype was recorded only once. In this CDR3 the conserved last residue, phenylalanine or tryptophan, is missing, so a read error is likely. This sequence joins TRBV4-1 and TRBJ2-2, with 9 bases identical to TRBD1. Germline trimming cut 7 bases from V and 13 bases from J; bases unmatched to any gene: 19. This CDR3 contains 16 residues. Germline-derived CDR1 and CDR2 are MGHRA and YSYEKL. The CDR3 nucleotides are TGCGCCAGCAACACAGTGGGACAGGGTACCACCGGGTGGCTGTTTTCT. The encoded protein is CASNTVGQGTTGWLFS.

The CDR3 protein is CSARPLAGSYNEQFF. In DNA form, the CDR3 reads TGCAGTGCTAGACCCTTGGCGGGCTCCTACAATGAGCAGTTCTTC. This chain connects TRBV20-1 to TRBJ2-1; maybe TRBD2 (5 bases). The CDR3 has 15 residues. Trimming left V 2 bases short and J 0 bases short, with 11 bases between. Germline CDR1 is DFQATT and CDR2 is SNEGSKA (reference sequence).

In its sample, this clonotype was seen a few times. A read error may produce the germline difference seen at one junction end. V gene TRBV4-1 combines with J gene TRBJ1-5, with D unresolved. Germline CDR1 is MGHRA and CDR2 is YSYEKL. The CDR3 covers 15 residues. The CDR3 region has the DNA TGCGCTAGCAGCCACGACGCTGGGAGCAATCAGCCCCAGCATTTT. As protein: CASSHDAGSNQPQHF.

The rearrangement links TRBV6-5 to TRBJ2-4; maybe TRBD2 (6 bases). Trimming left V 5 bases short and J 3 bases short, with 23 bases between. CDR3 length equals 18 residues. Germline V gives CDR1 MNHEY, CDR2 SVGAGI. The CDR3 spells CASSQTSRRRMGKNIQYF. The CDR3 nucleotides read TGTGCCAGCAGTCAGACTAGTAGGAGGCGGATGGGCAAAAACATTCAGTACTTC.

Details on this clonotype: One end of the junction fails to match germline, which may point to a read error. V and J are TRBV5-6 and TRBJ2-5, with a possible D match to TRBD2 (5 bases). This CDR3 region has 16 residues. The germline CDR1 and CDR2 sequences are SGHDT and YYEEEE. DNA for the CDR3: TGTGTCAGCAGCTTGGCCGGAGGTTTCTGGCAAGAGACCCAGTACTTC. Its translation: CVSSLAGGFWQETQYF.

The V and J genes are TRBV28 and TRBJ2-1; the match to TRBD2 covers 7 bases. This CDR3 comprises 15 residues. CDR1 and CDR2 from the germline V gene are MDHEN and SYDVKM. The CDR3 DNA reads as TGTACCACCGTCAAGGGGACTACCACCTACAATGAGCAGTTCTTC. The encoded protein is CTTVKGTTTYNEQFF.

About this clonotype itself: The CDR3 ends on some other residue instead of the conserved phenylalanine or tryptophan, so this is likely a read error. This rearrangement joins TRBV7-9 to TRBJ2-3; D is perhaps TRBD2 (6 bases). The V gene's germline CDR1 is SEHNR and CDR2 FQNEAQ (reference sequence). Trimming stripped 9 bases from V and 0 bases from J, with 13 bases between. This CDR3 is built from 14 residues. This CDR3 reads CASALGTSTDTQYY. The CDR3 DNA sequence: TGTGCCAGTGCTCTGGGGACTAGCACAGATACGCAGTATTAT.

This clonotype was recorded only once. The gene calls are TRBV11-2 and TRBJ2-5; D perhaps matches TRBD1 (5 bases). This CDR3 is built from 14 residues. The germline CDR1 and CDR2 sequences are SGHAT and FQNNGV. The ends were cut back, 5 bases at V and 5 bases at J, with 15 bases in the middle. Here the CDR3 reads CASSMGRGHETQYF. In DNA, the CDR3 is TGTGCCAGCAGCATGGGTAGGGGTCACGAGACCCAGTACTTC.

This clonotype came up a few times. V is TRBV28 and J is TRBJ1-3; the D gene is possibly TRBD1 (6 bases). Trimming cost V 11 bases and J 0 bases, with 14 bases left between them. Germline V gene data show CDR1 as MDHEN and CDR2 as SYDVKM. The CDR3 is made up of 14 amino acids. CDR3 sequence: CAAQGEDSGNTIYF. The CDR3 DNA is TGTGCCGCACAGGGAGAGGACTCTGGAAACACCATATATTTT.